This note documents a single T cell receptor beta chain sequence. Its antigen is not identified. The same CDR3 can be traced to other DNA sequences in this sample. The data derive from a study of shared clonotypes between healthy human individuals. Overall study findings and caveats: Only a few donors were included, so the genetic and exposure-history diversity represented was limited. In contrast to clonotypes shared by all four donors, non-shared clonotypes had lower generation probabilities.

Sequencing was performed with immunoSEQ multiplex PCR; in TCRdb, only in-frame clones are kept and a portion is missing. The sample carries about 1.1 million clones, around three quarters recorded once. From germline, CDR1 is SGHAT and CDR2 FQNNGV. Trimming took 5 bases from V and 4 from J; bases not matched to a gene: 6. The CDR3 loop spans 16 amino acids. The study separated CD4+ cells into CD45RA+ naive and CD45RA-negative memory subsets. The chain is built from TRBV11-2 and TRBJ2-1, with 12 positions matching TRBD2. The sample comprised memory CD4+ T cells from PBMCs. Subset: CD45RA-negative fraction. The TCR sequence derives from a man younger than 35 in good health. Some clones in this sample may be carry-over from other donors' samples. CDR3 bases: TGTGCCAGCAGCCCCCGACTAGCGGGAGTGTACAATGAGCAGTTCTTC. It codes for CASSPRLAGVYNEQFF.